This TCR beta chain appears in the sequencing data of a study of blood T cells in healthy people across ages. Study in general: Capture by template switching was about one barcoded beta molecule per two T cells.

A second 7 to 11 cycle PCR used barcoded and J-beta primers. TCRdb passed the 5' RACE reads through MiXCR, listing each CDR3 protein once. The data show 1.5 million to 2 million distinct CDR3 sequences, roughly 28% seen once. Turning to this clonotype: As yet, its antigen is unknown.

CDR3 length equals 17 residues. V lost 5 bases to trimming and J lost 5 bases, with 24 bases between them. Germline-derived CDR1 and CDR2 are SGHAT and FQNNGV. Study-level findings and limits: A strong correlation was seen between TCR beta diversity and naive T cell percentage.

Sequences were obtained from blood. The TCR originated in a woman aged 30 to 39 in good health. The chain carries TRBV11-2 and TRBJ1-2; D perhaps matches TRBD1 (5 bases). This CDR3 is CASSNTGTTLLQYGYTF. DNA for the CDR3: TGTGCCAGCAGCAATACCGGGACTACCCTCCTTCAATATGGCTACACCTTC. Filled out from reference TRBV11-2 and TRBJ1-2, the complete variable domain reads EAGVAQSPRYKIIEKRQSVAFWCNPISGHATLYWYQQILGQGPKLLIQFQNNGVVDDSQLPKDRFSAERLKGVDSTLKIQPAKLEDSAVYLCASSNTGTTLLQYGYTFGSGTRLTVV.